This TCR beta chain was profiled in a study of control samples from healthy donors and cancer patients. Repertoires were generated with immunoSEQ multiplex PCR, while TCRdb's copy carries only in-frame clones and drops some. The sample has about 96,000 clones; approximately 93% are singletons. There are 14 residues in the CDR3. V was shortened by 0 bases and J by 5 bases, with 9 bases between the two germline ends. CDR1 LNHNV and CDR2 YYDKDF come from the germline V gene (reference sequence). This chain joins TRBV15 and TRBJ2-3; unclear D gene. The source material was blood. This clonotype was obtained from a young man in good health. The CDR3 here is CATSRDRAQDTQYF. The CDR3 nucleotides are TGTGCCACCAGCAGAGATCGGGCTCAAGATACGCAGTATTTT.